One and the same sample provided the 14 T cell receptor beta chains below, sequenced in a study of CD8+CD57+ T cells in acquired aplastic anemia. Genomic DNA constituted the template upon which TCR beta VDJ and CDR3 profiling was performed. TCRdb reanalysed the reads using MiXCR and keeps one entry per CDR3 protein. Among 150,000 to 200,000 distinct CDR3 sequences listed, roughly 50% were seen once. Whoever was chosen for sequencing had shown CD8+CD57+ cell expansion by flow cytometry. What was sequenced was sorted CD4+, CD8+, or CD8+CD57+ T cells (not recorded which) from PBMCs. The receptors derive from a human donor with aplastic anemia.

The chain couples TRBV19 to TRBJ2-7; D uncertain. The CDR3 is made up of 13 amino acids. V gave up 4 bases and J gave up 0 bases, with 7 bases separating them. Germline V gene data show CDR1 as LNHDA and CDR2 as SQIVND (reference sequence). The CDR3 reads CASSKVVSYEQYF. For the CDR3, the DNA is TGTGCCAGTAGTAAGGTGGTCTCCTACGAGCAGTACTTC.

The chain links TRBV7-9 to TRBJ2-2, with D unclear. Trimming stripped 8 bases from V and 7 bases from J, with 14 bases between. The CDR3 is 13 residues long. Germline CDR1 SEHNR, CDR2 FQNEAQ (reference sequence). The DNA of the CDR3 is TGTGCCAGCGGTTCGTTCCTACGCGGGGAGCTGTTTTTT. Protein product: CASGSFLRGELFF.

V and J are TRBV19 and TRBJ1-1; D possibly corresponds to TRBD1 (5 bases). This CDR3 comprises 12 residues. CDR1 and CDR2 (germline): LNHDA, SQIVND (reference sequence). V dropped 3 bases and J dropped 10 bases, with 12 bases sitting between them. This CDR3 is CASSIGGTGAFF. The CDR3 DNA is TGTGCCAGTAGTATCGGGGGGACGGGAGCTTTCTTT.

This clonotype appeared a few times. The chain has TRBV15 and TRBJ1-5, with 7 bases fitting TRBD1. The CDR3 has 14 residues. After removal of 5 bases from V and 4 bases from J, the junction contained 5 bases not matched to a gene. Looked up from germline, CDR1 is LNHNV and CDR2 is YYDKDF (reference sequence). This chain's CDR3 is CATSREGANQPQHF. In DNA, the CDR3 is TGTGCCACCAGCCGCGAGGGGGCGAATCAGCCCCAGCATTTT.

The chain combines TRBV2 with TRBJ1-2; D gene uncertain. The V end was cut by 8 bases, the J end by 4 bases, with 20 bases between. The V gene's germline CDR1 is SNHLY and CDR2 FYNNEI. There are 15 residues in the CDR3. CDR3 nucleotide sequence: TGTGCCAGCTCCCTAAACCCGTGGACGGGCTATGGCTACACCTTC. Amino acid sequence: CASSLNPWTGYGYTF.

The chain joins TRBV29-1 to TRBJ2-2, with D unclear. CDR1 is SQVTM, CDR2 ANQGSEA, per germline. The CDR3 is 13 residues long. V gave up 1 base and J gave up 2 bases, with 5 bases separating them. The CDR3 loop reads CSVEGLNTGELFF. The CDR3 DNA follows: TGCAGCGTTGAAGGCCTTAACACCGGGGAGCTGTTTTTT.

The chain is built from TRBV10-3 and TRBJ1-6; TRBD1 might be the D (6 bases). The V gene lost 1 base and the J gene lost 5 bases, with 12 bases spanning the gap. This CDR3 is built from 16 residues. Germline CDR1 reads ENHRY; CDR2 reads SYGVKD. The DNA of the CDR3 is TGTGCCATCAGTGAGTACAGGGCCGGGGATAATTCACCCCTCCACTTT. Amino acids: CAISEYRAGDNSPLHF.

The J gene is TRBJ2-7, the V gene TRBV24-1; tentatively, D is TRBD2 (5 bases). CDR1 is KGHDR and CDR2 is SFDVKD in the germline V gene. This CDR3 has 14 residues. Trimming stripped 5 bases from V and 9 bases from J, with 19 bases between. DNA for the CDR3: TGTGCCACCAGTGTAGGTGGGAGTGCCCACGGGCAGTACTTC. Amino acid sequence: CATSVGGSAHGQYF.

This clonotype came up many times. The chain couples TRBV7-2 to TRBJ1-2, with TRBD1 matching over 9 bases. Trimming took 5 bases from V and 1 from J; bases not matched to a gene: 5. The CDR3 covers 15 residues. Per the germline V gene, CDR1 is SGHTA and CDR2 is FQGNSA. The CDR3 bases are TGTGCCAGCAGCAAAAACAGGGGGCTTAACTATGGCTACACCTTC. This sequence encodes CASSKNRGLNYGYTF.

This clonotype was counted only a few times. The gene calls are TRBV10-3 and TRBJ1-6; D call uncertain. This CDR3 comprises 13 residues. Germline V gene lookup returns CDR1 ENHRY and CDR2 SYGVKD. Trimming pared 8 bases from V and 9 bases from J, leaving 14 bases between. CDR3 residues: CAIGPGSSSPLHF. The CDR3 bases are TGTGCCATCGGCCCGGGTTCTAGTTCACCCCTCCACTTT.

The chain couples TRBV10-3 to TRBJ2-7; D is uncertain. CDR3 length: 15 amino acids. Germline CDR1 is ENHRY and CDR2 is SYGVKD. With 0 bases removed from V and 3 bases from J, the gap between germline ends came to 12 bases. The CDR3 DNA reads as TGTGCCATCAGTGAGTCTACGCGCCGGAGCTACGAGCAGTACTTC. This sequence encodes CAISESTRRSYEQYF.

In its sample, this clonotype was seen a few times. CDR3 residues: CASSPGTASGNTIYF. CDR3 DNA: TGTGCCAGCAGTCCAGGGACAGCCTCTGGAAACACCATATATTTT. J is TRBJ1-3 and V is TRBV28, with 7 bases identical to TRBD1. Per germline, CDR1 MDHEN and CDR2 SYDVKM. The V gene end was trimmed by 5 bases and the J gene end by 0 bases; junction bases not matched to a gene: 4. The CDR3 length is 15 residues.

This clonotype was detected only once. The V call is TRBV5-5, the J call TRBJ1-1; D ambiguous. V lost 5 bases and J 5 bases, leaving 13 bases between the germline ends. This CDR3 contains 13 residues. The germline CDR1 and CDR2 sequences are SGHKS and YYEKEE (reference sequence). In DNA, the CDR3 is TGTGCCAGCAGGACGGGGTCGCGGACTGAAGCTTTCTTT. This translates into CASRTGSRTEAFF.

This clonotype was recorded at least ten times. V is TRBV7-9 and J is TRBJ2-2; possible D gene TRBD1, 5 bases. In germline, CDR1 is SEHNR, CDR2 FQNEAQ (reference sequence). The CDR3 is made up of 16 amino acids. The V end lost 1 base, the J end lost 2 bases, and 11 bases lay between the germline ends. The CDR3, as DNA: TGTGCCAGCAGCTTAGTAAGGCAGGGCAACACCGGGGAGCTGTTTTTT. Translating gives CASSLVRQGNTGELFF.